The 21 T cell receptor beta chains below were found in one sample sequenced in a study of cytomegalovirus exposure and HLA in healthy donors. Researchers ran the PCR with 60 Vbeta and 13 Jbeta primers. Repertoires were generated with immunoSEQ multiplex PCR, while TCRdb's copy carries only in-frame clones and drops some. The repertoire holds around 110,000 clones, with over 70% as singletons. Sequencing input: PBMCs. The receptors derive from a female donor in good health and CMV-seronegative.

The chain links TRBV2 to TRBJ1-4, with 8 nucleotides matching TRBD1. The CDR3 spans 15 residues. V lost 10 bases to trimming and J lost 3 bases; unmatched junction nucleotides: 10. Per the germline V gene, CDR1 is SNHLY and CDR2 is FYNNEI. For the CDR3, the DNA is TGTGCCACCCGGCGCAGGGGGCCTCCTAATGAAAAACTGTTTTTT. Translation: CATRRRGPPNEKLFF.

In its sample, this clone was seen once. J is TRBJ2-7 and V is TRBV29-1; 8 bases fit TRBD2. The V gene's germline CDR1 is SQVTM and CDR2 ANQGSEA. The trim removed 6 bases at V and 3 bases at J, leaving 7 bases unmatched. The CDR3 totals 13 residues. The CDR3 sequence: CSVEGLVDYEQYF. The DNA of the CDR3 is TGCAGCGTGGAGGGACTAGTAGACTACGAGCAGTACTTC.

This clone came up once. V usage is TRBV7-8 and J usage is TRBJ2-7; 10 bases map to TRBD2. The germline V gene has CDR1 SGHVS and CDR2 FQNEAQ. The trim removed 3 bases at V and 1 base at J, leaving 6 bases unmatched. The CDR3 runs 16 residues. CDR3 nucleotide sequence: TGTGCCAGCAGCTTGTCTCCACTAGCGGGATCCTACGAGCAGTACTTC. Its translation is CASSLSPLAGSYEQYF.

The chain recombines TRBV19 with TRBJ1-5; D call uncertain. Germline V gene data show CDR1 as LNHDA and CDR2 as SQIVND (reference sequence). V lost 3 bases and J 7 bases, leaving 22 bases between the germline ends. The CDR3 runs 17 residues. CDR3 region: CASSIPPTMHPIQPQHF. The CDR3 nucleotides read TGTGCCAGTAGTATCCCCCCGACAATGCACCCGATCCAGCCCCAGCATTTT. The whole variable domain, remainder taken from reference TRBV19 and TRBJ1-5, is DGGITQSPKYLFRKEGQNVTLSCEQNLNHDAMYWYRQDPGQGLRLIYYSQIVNDFQKGDIAEGYSVSREKKESFPLTVTSAQKNPTAFYLCASSIPPTMHPIQPQHFGDGTRLSIL.

This clone was counted between two and nine times. This chain joins TRBV28 and TRBJ2-7, with 10 bases aligning to TRBD2. Germline values: CDR1 MDHEN, CDR2 SYDVKM. V lost 3 bases and J lost 2; bases outside the gene matches: 4. The CDR3 spans 15 residues. CDR3 nucleotides: TGTGCCAGCAGTTTCCCGGGGACTAGCGCCTACGAGCAGTACTTC. Residues: CASSFPGTSAYEQYF.

The rearrangement links TRBV30 to TRBJ2-5; 8 positions agree with TRBD2. The V segment lost 1 base and the J segment 1 base; nucleotides outside the gene matches: 5. From germline, CDR1 is GTSNPN and CDR2 SVGIG (reference sequence). CDR3 size: 15 residues. The DNA of the CDR3 is TGTGCCTGGAGTGCAACGGGAGGGTTCCAAGAGACCCAGTACTTC. This encodes CAWSATGGFQETQYF.

V and J are TRBV29-1 and TRBJ2-1, with TRBD2 matching over 9 bases. The CDR3 has 20 residues. V gave up 1 base and J gave up 1 base; unmatched junction bases: 17. In germline, CDR1 is SQVTM, CDR2 ANQGSEA. CDR3 DNA: TGCAGCGTTGAAGGGGGGGTCAATACTCCGGGACTAGCATCCTACAATGAGCAGTTCTTC. Protein product: CSVEGGVNTPGLASYNEQFF.

V is TRBV9 and J is TRBJ2-4; D is unresolved. Germline V CDR1 and CDR2: SGDLS, YYNGEE. The CDR3 has 18 residues. V lost 4 bases and J 6 bases, leaving 26 bases between the germline ends. This chain's CDR3 is CASSTYGTGGGLLNIQYF. Here the CDR3 DNA reads TGTGCCAGCAGCACTTATGGAACCGGTGGCGGCCTACTAAACATTCAGTACTTC.

This chain uses TRBV6-6 with TRBJ2-7; D is perhaps TRBD2 (6 bases). The V end was cut by 9 bases, the J end by 5 bases, with 20 bases between. The CDR3 contains 14 residues. CDR1 is MNHNY, CDR2 SVGAGI, per germline (reference sequence). The CDR3 reads CASNPGGGFHEQYF. The CDR3 DNA reads TGTGCCAGTAACCCTGGAGGAGGGTTCCACGAGCAGTACTTC.

The CDR3 protein is CASSFPGAYTGELFF. CDR3 in DNA: TGTGCCAGCAGCTTTCCAGGGGCCTACACCGGGGAGCTGTTTTTT. V gene TRBV5-8 combines with J gene TRBJ2-2; D might be TRBD1 (6 bases). CDR1 is SGHTS and CDR2 is YDEGEE in the germline V gene. V dropped 2 bases and J dropped 3 bases, with 11 bases sitting between them. This CDR3 region has 15 residues.

This clone was seen a few times. The chain is built from TRBV7-9 and TRBJ2-1, with 11 bases that match TRBD2. This CDR3 has 15 amino acids. Germline V gene data show CDR1 as SEHNR and CDR2 as FQNEAQ (reference sequence). With 5 bases clipped from V and 7 bases from J, the junction kept 7 bases outside the gene matches. In DNA, the CDR3 is TGTGCCAGCAGCCCTCAAAGACTAGCGGGGAATGAGCAGTTCTTC. This encodes CASSPQRLAGNEQFF.

The chain combines TRBV9 with TRBJ1-1; TRBD1 aligns across 8 bases. This CDR3 region has 12 residues. CDR1 SGDLS and CDR2 YYNGEE come from the germline V gene. V lost 7 bases, J lost 1 base, and 0 bases stayed unmatched. Here the CDR3 reads CASGTGNTEAFF. The DNA for the CDR3 is TGTGCCAGCGGGACAGGGAACACTGAAGCTTTCTTT.

The rearrangement uses TRBV7-9 and TRBJ1-1; TRBD1 matches 9 bases. The J segment lost 4 bases and the V segment lost 5 bases, leaving 8 bases of the junction unmatched. Germline-derived CDR1 and CDR2 are SEHNR and FQNEAQ (reference sequence). This CDR3 contains 15 residues. This chain's CDR3 is CASSPGTGRLTEAFF. Here the CDR3 DNA reads TGTGCCAGCAGCCCGGGGACAGGGCGCCTCACTGAAGCTTTCTTT.

The rearrangement links TRBV7-9 to TRBJ1-1, with D possibly TRBD1 on 5 matching bases. Germline V gives CDR1 SEHNR, CDR2 FQNEAQ (reference sequence). The CDR3 contains 16 residues. The ends were cut back, 1 base at V and 0 bases at J, with 12 bases in the middle. The CDR3 DNA sequence: TGTGCCAGCAGCTTAGGACCCGTCAGGGTGAACACTGAAGCTTTCTTT. It specifies CASSLGPVRVNTEAFF.

This sequence joins TRBV7-8 and TRBJ1-1; TRBD1 aligns across 10 bases. The ends lost 5 bases at V and 2 bases at J; junction bases unmatched: 11. CDR1 SGHVS and CDR2 FQNEAQ come from the germline V gene. The CDR3 extends over 17 amino acids. In DNA, the CDR3 is TGTGCCAGCAGCCGGGCGACAGGGGGCCTAAGAAACACTGAAGCTTTCTTT. Protein sequence: CASSRATGGLRNTEAFF.

The chain is built from TRBV4-3 and TRBJ2-3; 8 bases agree with TRBD2. This CDR3 is built from 16 residues. The ends lost 0 bases at V and 4 bases at J; junction bases unmatched: 6. Germline CDR1 reads LGHNA; CDR2 reads YSLEER. CDR3 sequence reads: CASSQDQTGGADTQYF. The DNA for the CDR3 is TGCGCCAGCAGCCAAGATCAAACGGGAGGGGCAGATACGCAGTATTTT.

This clone was seen a few times. The rearrangement uses TRBV6-4 and TRBJ2-1; 11 nucleotides match TRBD2. With 7 bases clipped from V and 6 bases from J, the junction kept 8 bases outside the gene matches. The CDR3 consists of 15 residues. Germline loops: CDR1 MRHNA, CDR2 SNTAGT. CDR3 in amino acids: CASKKLAGAANEQFF. Written as DNA, the CDR3 is TGTGCCAGCAAAAAACTAGCGGGAGCCGCCAATGAGCAGTTCTTC.

The chain employs TRBV11-3 and TRBJ2-5; 8 bases line up with TRBD2. With the DNA end fitting TRBJ2-7 better, the J assignment may be wrong. CDR1 is SGHNT, CDR2 YENEEA, per germline. The CDR3 spans 15 residues. Here the CDR3 reads CASSLDPRGGREQYF. CDR3 nucleotides: TGTGCCAGCAGCTTAGACCCCCGGGGGGGGCGCGAGCAGTACTTC.

V is TRBV29-1 and J is TRBJ1-2; no definite D call. V dropped 4 bases and J dropped 5 bases, with 8 bases sitting between them. This CDR3 is 11 amino acids long. Germline V gives CDR1 SQVTM, CDR2 ANQGSEA. CDR3 DNA: TGCAGCGTTGGGACTGATTATGGCTACACCTTC. It translates to CSVGTDYGYTF.

The chain combines TRBV9 with TRBJ2-1; the D gene is possibly TRBD2 (5 bases). This CDR3 contains 16 residues. Germline assignment: CDR1 SGDLS and CDR2 YYNGEE. V lost 0 bases and J 5 bases, leaving 15 bases between the germline ends. The CDR3 is CASSVGYRRTDNEQFF. For the CDR3, the DNA is TGTGCCAGCAGCGTAGGTTATAGGAGGACTGACAATGAGCAGTTCTTC.

The V and J genes are TRBV5-6 and TRBJ1-1, with 7 nucleotides matching TRBD1. This CDR3 comprises 12 residues. V was pared by 4 bases and J by 3 bases, with 0 bases of the junction left unmatched. Per the germline V gene, CDR1 is SGHDT and CDR2 is YYEEEE. CDR3 in DNA: TGTGCCAGCAGCGACAGGGACACTGAAGCTTTCTTT. Translation gives CASSDRDTEAFF.